This T cell receptor beta chain was found in a study of blood T cell repertoires in COVID-19. Between the trimmed V and J ends, which lost 5 bases and 4 bases, there was a span of 12 bases. Germline loops: CDR1 SEHNR, CDR2 FQNEAQ (reference sequence). The length of the CDR3 is 15 residues. Assay: immunoSEQ multiplex PCR; the TCRdb copy retains only in-frame clones and omits some. This table holds about 200,000 clones, 86% found once. J is TRBJ2-6 and V is TRBV7-9, with D possibly being TRBD2 (6 bases). Input material: PBMCs or T cells enriched from blood (not recorded which). This receptor was taken from a man aged 40-49 years with acute COVID-19. CDR3 protein: CASSQRRVGANVLTF. Here the CDR3 DNA reads TGTGCCAGCAGCCAGAGGAGGGTGGGGGCCAACGTCCTGACTTTC.